A single sample gave rise to the 2 T cell receptor beta chains below, sequenced in a study of regulatory T cells in long-lasting Graves disease. Arm-PCR of CDR3 regions and iRepertoire HTBI primers were the basis on which TCR beta libraries were built. TCRdb ran MiXCR on the multiplex PCR reads and lists one entry per CDR3 protein. The data hold 600,000 to 800,000 distinct CDR3 sequences, with roughly 30% observed a single time. The time point here: persistent/refractory GD, antithyroid drugs over 5 years with positive TRAb. After RNA was extracted from PBMCs, the TCR library was made from it. The sequencing used peripheral blood mononuclear cells (PBMCs), collected when the disease was refractory, from a patient treated with antithyroid drugs. The receptors were sampled from a female donor with Graves disease.

This rearrangement joins TRBV20-1 to TRBJ2-7, with 7 bases matching TRBD2. Per the germline V gene, CDR1 is DFQATT and CDR2 is SNEGSKA (reference sequence). The V gene end was trimmed by 3 bases and the J gene end by 1 base; junction bases not matched to a gene: 6. CDR3 length: 14 residues. CDR3 bases: TGCAGTGCTAGTTTGGCTAGCGGATCCTACGAGCAGTACTTC. Amino acids: CSASLASGSYEQYF.

The chain carries TRBV7-9 and TRBJ1-6; no clear D gene. V was shortened by 6 bases and J by 14 bases, with 20 bases between the two germline ends. Germline CDR1 SEHNR, CDR2 FQNEAQ (reference sequence). The CDR3 is made up of 14 amino acids. The DNA for the CDR3 is TGTGCCAGCAGTGACCCGAAGGCGGCTAAGTCCCTCCACTTT. This gives the protein CASSDPKAAKSLHF.